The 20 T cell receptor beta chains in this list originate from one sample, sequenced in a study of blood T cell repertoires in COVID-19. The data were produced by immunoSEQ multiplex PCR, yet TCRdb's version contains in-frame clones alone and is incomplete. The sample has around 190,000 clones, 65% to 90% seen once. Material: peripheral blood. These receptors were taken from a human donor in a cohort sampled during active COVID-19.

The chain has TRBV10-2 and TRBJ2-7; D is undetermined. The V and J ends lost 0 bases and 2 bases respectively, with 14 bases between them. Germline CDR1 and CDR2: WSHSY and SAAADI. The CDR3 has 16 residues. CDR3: CASSESDQVRTYEQYF. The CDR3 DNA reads TGCGCCAGCAGTGAGTCGGATCAAGTGCGGACCTACGAGCAGTACTTC.

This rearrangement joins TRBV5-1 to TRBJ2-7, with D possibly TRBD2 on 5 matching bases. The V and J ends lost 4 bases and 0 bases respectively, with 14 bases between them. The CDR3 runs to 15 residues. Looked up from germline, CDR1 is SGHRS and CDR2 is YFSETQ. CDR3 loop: CASSPGSPSSYEQYF. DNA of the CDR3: TGCGCCAGCAGCCCGGGGAGCCCGAGCTCCTACGAGCAGTACTTC.

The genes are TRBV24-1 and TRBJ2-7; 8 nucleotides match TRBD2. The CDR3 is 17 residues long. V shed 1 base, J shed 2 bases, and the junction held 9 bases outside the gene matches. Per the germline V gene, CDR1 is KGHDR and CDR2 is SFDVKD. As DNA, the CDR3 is TGTGCCACCAGTGATTTCCTCAAACGGGGGGGGACCTACGAGCAGTACTTC. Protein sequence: CATSDFLKRGGTYEQYF.

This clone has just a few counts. CDR3 loop: CASSPSSYEQYF. CDR3 DNA: TGTGCCAGCAGCCCGAGCTCCTACGAGCAGTACTTC. The V call is TRBV7-3, the J call TRBJ2-7, with D hard to call. From germline, CDR1 is SGHTA and CDR2 FQGTGA. V lost 5 bases and J lost 0, with 5 bases in between. This CDR3 is 12 amino acids long.

In DNA form, the CDR3 reads TGCAGCGTGATAACAGGGTTGAGCACTGAAGCTTTCTTT. This sequence encodes CSVITGLSTEAFF. The rearrangement uses TRBV29-1 and TRBJ1-1, with D possibly matching TRBD1 (6 bases). CDR1 is SQVTM and CDR2 is ANQGSEA in the germline V gene. The CDR3 length is 13 residues. With 6 bases removed from V and 4 bases from J, the gap between germline ends came to 15 bases.

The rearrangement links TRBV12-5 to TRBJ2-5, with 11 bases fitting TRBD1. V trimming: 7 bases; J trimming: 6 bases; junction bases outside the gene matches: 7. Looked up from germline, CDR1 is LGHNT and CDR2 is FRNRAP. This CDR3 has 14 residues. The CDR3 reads CASARTGGEKTQYF. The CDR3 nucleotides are TGTGCTAGTGCTCGGACAGGGGGCGAGAAGACCCAGTACTTC.

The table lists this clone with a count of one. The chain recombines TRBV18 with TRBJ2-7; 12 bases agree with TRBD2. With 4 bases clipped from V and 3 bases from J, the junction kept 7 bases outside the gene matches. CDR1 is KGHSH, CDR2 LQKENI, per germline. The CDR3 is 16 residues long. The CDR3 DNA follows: TGTGCCAGCTCACTTCTAGCGGGGGGGCCTAACTACGAGCAGTACTTC. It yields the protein CASSLLAGGPNYEQYF.

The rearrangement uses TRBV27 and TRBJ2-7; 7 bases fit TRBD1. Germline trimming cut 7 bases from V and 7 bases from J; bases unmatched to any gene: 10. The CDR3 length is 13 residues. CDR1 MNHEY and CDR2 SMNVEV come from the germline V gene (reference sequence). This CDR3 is CASTERGQREQYF. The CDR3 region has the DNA TGTGCCAGCACGGAGAGGGGGCAAAGGGAGCAGTACTTC.

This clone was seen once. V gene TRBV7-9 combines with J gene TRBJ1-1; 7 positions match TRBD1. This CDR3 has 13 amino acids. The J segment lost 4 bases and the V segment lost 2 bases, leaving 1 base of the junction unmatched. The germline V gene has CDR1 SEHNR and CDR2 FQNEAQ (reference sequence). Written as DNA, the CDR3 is TGTGCCAGCAGCTTAAGACAGGGCACTGAAGCTTTCTTT. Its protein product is CASSLRQGTEAFF.

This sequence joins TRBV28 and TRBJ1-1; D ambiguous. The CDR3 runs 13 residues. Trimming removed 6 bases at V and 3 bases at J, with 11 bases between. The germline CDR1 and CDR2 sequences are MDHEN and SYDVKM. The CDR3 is CASSPPADTEAFF. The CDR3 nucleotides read TGTGCCAGCAGCCCCCCTGCGGACACTGAAGCTTTCTTT.

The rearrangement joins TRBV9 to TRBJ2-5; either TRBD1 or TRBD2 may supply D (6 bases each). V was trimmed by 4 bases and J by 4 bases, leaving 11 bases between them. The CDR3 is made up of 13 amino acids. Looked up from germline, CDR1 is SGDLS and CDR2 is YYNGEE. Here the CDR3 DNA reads TGTGCCAGCAGCCTAGGAGGGGGAGAGACCCAGTACTTC. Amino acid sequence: CASSLGGGETQYF.

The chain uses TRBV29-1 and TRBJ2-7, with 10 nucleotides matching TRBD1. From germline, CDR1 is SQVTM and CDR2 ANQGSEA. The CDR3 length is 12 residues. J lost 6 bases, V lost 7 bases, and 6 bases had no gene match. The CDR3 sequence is CSAGQGRAEQYF. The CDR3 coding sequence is TGCAGCGCGGGACAGGGGCGCGCCGAGCAGTACTTC.

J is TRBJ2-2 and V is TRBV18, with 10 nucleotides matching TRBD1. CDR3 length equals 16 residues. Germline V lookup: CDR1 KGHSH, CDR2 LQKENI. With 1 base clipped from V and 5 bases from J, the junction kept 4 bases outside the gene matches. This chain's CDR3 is CASSPLGTGETGELFF. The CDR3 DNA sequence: TGTGCCAGCTCACCACTTGGGACAGGGGAAACCGGGGAGCTGTTTTTT. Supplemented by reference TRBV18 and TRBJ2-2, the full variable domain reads NAGVMQNPRHLVRRRGQEARLRCSPMKGHSHVYWYRQLPEEGLKFMVYLQKENIIDESGMPKERFSAEFPKEGPSILRIQQVVRGDSAAYFCASSPLGTGETGELFFGEGSRLTVL.

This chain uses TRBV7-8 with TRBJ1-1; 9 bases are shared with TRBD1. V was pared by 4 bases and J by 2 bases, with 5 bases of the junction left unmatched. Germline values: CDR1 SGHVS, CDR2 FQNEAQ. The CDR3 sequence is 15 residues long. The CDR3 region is CASSYNTGGNTEAFF. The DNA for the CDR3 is TGTGCCAGCAGCTACAACACAGGGGGCAACACTGAAGCTTTCTTT.

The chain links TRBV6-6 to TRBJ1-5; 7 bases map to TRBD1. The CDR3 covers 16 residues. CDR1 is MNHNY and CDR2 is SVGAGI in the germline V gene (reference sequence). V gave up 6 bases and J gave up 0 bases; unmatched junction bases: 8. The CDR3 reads CASSPQGRYSNQPQHF. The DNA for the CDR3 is TGTGCCAGCAGCCCACAGGGGCGTTATAGCAATCAGCCCCAGCATTTT.

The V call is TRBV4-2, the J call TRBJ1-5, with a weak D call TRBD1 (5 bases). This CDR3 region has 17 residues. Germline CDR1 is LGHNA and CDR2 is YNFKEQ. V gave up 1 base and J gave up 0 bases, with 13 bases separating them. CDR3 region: CASSQGRQMYSNQPQHF. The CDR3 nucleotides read TGTGCCAGCAGCCAAGGAAGACAGATGTATAGCAATCAGCCCCAGCATTTT.

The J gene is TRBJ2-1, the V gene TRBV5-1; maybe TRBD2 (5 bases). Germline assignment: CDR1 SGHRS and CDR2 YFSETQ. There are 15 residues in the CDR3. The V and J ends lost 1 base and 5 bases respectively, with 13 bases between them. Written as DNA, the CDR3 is TGCGCCAGCAGCTTGACGGGAAGCAGTGACAATGAGCAGTTCTTC. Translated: CASSLTGSSDNEQFF.

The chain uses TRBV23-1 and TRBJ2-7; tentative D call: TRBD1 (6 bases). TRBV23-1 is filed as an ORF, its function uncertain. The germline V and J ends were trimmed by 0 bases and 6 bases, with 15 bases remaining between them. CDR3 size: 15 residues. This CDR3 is CASSQSAGEQPEQYF. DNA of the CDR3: TGCGCCAGCAGTCAATCGGCAGGGGAACAACCCGAGCAGTACTTC.

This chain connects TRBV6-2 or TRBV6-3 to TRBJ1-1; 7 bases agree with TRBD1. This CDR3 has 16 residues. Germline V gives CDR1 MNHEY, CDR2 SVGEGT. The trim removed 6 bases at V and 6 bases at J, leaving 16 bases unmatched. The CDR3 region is CASSHPTGASGAEAFF. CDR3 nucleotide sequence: TGTGCCAGCAGCCACCCAACAGGGGCCTCTGGGGCTGAAGCTTTCTTT.

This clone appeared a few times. CDR3 in DNA: TGTGCCAGCAGCCTCCCCCGCCGACAGTACAATGAGCAGTTCTTC. Protein sequence: CASSLPRRQYNEQFF. The J gene is TRBJ2-1, the V gene TRBV7-8; a possible D gene is TRBD1 (5 bases). Trimming stripped 5 bases from V and 4 bases from J, with 15 bases between. Germline V lookup: CDR1 SGHVS, CDR2 FQNEAQ. This CDR3 is built from 15 residues.